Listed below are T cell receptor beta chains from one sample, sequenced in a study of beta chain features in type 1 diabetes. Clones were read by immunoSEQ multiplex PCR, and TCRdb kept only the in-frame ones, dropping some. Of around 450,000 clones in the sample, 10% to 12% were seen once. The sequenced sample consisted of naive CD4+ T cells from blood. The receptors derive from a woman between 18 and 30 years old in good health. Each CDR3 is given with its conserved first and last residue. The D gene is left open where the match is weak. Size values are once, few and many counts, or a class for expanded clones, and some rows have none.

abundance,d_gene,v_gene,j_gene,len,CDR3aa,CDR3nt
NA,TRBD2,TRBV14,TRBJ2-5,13,CASSRAGWETQYF,TGTGCCAGCAGCCGAGCGGGATGGGAGACCCAGTACTTC
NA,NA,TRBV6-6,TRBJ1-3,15,CASSYRAGDGNTIYF,TGTGCCAGCAGTTACCGGGCAGGGGATGGAAACACCATATATTTT
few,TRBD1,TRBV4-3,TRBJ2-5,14,CASSATGDRETQYF,TGCGCCAGCAGCGCAACAGGGGACCGGGAGACCCAGTACTTC
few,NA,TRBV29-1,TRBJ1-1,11,CSPRWGGEAFF,TGCAGCCCCAGGTGGGGTGGAGAAGCTTTCTTT
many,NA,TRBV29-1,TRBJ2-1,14,CSVVLAYVVYEQFF,TGCAGCGTTGTGTTAGCTTATGTGGTCTATGAGCAGTTCTTC
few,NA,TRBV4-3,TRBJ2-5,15,CASSQDWALMETQYF,TGCGCCAGCAGCCAAGATTGGGCCCTGATGGAGACCCAGTACTTC
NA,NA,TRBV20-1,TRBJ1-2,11,CSARDFPSYTF,TGCAGTGCTAGGGACTTTCCGAGCTACACCTTC
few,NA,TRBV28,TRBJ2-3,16,CASGIGWAGRPDTQYF,TGTGCCAGCGGCATAGGGTGGGCGGGGCGACCCGATACGCAGTATTTT
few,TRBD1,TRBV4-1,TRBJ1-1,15,CASSQGNGQGALAFF,TGCGCCAGCAGCCAGGGAAATGGACAGGGGGCGCTTGCTTTCTTT
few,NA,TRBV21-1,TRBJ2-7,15,CASSKGRLYLYEQYF,TGTGCCAGCAGCAAAGGGCGACTGTATCTCTACGAGCAGTACTTC
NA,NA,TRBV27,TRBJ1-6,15,CASSLFGVGNSPLHF,TGTGCCAGCAGTTTATTCGGGGTTGGTAATTCACCCCTCCACTTT
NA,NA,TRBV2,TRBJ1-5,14,CASIAGNSNQPQHF,TGTGCCAGCATTGCAGGGAATAGCAATCAGCCCCAGCATTTT
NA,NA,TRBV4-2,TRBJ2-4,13,CASSQDPRAIQYF,TGTGCCAGCAGCCAAGATCCCAGGGCCATTCAGTACTTC
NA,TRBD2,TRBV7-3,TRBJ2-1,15,CASSPKRDSYNEQFF,TGTGCCAGCAGCCCTAAGCGGGACTCCTACAATGAGCAGTTCTTC
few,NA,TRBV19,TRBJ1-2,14,CASSSVSNAYGYTF,TGTGCCAGTAGTTCGGTATCGAACGCCTATGGCTACACCTTC
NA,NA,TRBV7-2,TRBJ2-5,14,CASSPRSETETQYF,TGTGCCAGCAGCCCGAGGAGCGAAACGGAGACCCAGTACTTC
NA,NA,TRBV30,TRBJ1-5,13,CAWSSGVNQPQHF,TGTGCCTGGAGTTCAGGGGTCAATCAGCCCCAGCATTTT
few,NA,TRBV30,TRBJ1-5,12,CAWGQSNQPQHF,TGTGCCTGGGGACAGAGCAATCAGCCCCAGCATTTT
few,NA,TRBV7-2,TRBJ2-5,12,CASSLGVKTQYF,TGTGCCAGCAGCTTAGGGGTAAAGACCCAGTACTTC
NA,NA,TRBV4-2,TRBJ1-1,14,CASSQDGVNTEAFF,TGTGCCAGCAGCCAAGATGGGGTAAACACTGAAGCTTTCTTT
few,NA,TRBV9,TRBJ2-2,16,CASSVSTGANTGELFF,TGTGCCAGCAGCGTATCAACGGGTGCGAACACCGGGGAGCTGTTTTTT
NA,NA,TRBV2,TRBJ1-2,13,CASSVQGPVGYTF,TGTGCCAGCAGTGTGCAGGGACCCGTAGGCTACACCTTC
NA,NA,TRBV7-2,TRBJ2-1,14,CASSFGDGLDEQFF,TGTGCCAGCAGCTTCGGGGACGGTCTCGATGAGCAGTTCTTC